These 10 T cell receptor beta chains were sequenced from one sample in a study of blood T cell repertoires in COVID-19. The assay was immunoSEQ multiplex PCR, and TCRdb's table has in-frame clones only and misses some. The sample yields 250,000 to 350,000 clones, approximately 84% seen once. Sequenced sample: peripheral blood. The receptors derive from a human donor with COVID-19, enrolled during active disease. The donor label of this sample is uncertain.

This chain uses TRBV18 with TRBJ2-3, with 7 bases that match TRBD1. The junction had 0 bases not matched to a gene; V was cut back by 3 bases and J by 3 bases. CDR3 size: 13 residues. Germline V gene lookup returns CDR1 KGHSH and CDR2 LQKENI. The CDR3 is CASSPRGTDTQYF. DNA of the CDR3: TGTGCCAGCTCACCCAGGGGGACAGATACGCAGTATTTT.

The chain is built from TRBV7-3 and TRBJ1-2; 12 nucleotides match TRBD1. In germline, CDR1 is SGHTA, CDR2 FQGTGA. Losses at the gene ends were 2 bases for V and 4 bases for J; bases not matched to a gene: 5. The CDR3 totals 16 residues. The CDR3 sequence is CASSLVGGQGAYGYTF. The CDR3 DNA sequence: TGTGCCAGCAGCTTAGTTGGGGGACAGGGGGCCTATGGCTACACCTTC.

V and J are TRBV28 and TRBJ2-5; D might be TRBD1 (5 bases). This CDR3 comprises 15 residues. The V gene's germline CDR1 is MDHEN and CDR2 SYDVKM. V was cut by 6 bases and J by 2 bases, with 16 bases left in between. The CDR3 loop reads CASRSLAGMQETQYF. The DNA for the CDR3 is TGTGCCAGCAGATCCCTCGCAGGGATGCAAGAGACCCAGTACTTC.

Regarding this clone: A much larger clone is a single base away; this may be a read error. This sample includes further DNA sequences coding for the same CDR3. This rearrangement joins TRBV29-1 to TRBJ2-2, with D perhaps TRBD1 (5 bases). The CDR3 sequence is 14 residues long. Trimming took 4 bases from V and 2 from J, leaving 11 bases between them. CDR1 and CDR2 (germline): SQVTM, ANQGSEA. Here the CDR3 DNA reads TGCAGCGTTGGATTCCAGGGTAACACCGGGGAGCTGTTTTTT. Its translation: CSVGFQGNTGELFF.

The chain couples TRBV5-5 to TRBJ1-2; no clear D. Germline loops: CDR1 SGHKS, CDR2 YYEKEE (reference sequence). V dropped 0 bases and J dropped 6 bases, with 9 bases sitting between them. The CDR3 loop spans 13 amino acids. Written as DNA, the CDR3 is TGTGCCAGCAGCTTGGCTTCGGAGAATGGCTACACCTTC. Its translation is CASSLASENGYTF.

V gene TRBV6-5 combines with J gene TRBJ1-4; D uncertain. The germline V and J ends were trimmed by 11 bases and 0 bases, with 10 bases remaining between them. The CDR3 runs to 13 residues. CDR1 is MNHEY and CDR2 is SVGAGI in the germline V gene. CDR3 bases: TGTGCCGCATCGACTGCAACTAATGAAAAACTGTTTTTT. Translation gives CAASTATNEKLFF.

The rearrangement joins TRBV25-1 to TRBJ2-3; 9 nucleotides align to TRBD1. Germline V gives CDR1 MGHDK, CDR2 SYGVNS. V shed 2 bases, J shed 6 bases, and the junction held 9 bases outside the gene matches. The CDR3 spans 16 residues. This CDR3 is CASSEPLGQGADTQYF. CDR3 DNA sequence: TGTGCCAGCAGTGAACCTTTGGGACAGGGAGCTGATACGCAGTATTTT.

V is TRBV11-2 and J is TRBJ2-1; TRBD2 might be the D (6 bases). Germline V CDR1 and CDR2: SGHAT, FQNNGV. The CDR3 consists of 14 residues. Trimming cost V 1 base and J 7 bases, with 11 bases left between them. The CDR3 loop is CASSLVGSRNEQFF. For the CDR3, the DNA is TGTGCCAGCAGCTTAGTCGGGAGTAGGAATGAGCAGTTCTTC.

The chain joins TRBV18 to TRBJ1-3; 7 bases fit TRBD1. Trimming removed 2 bases from V and 4 bases from J; junction bases left unmatched: 11. Germline CDR1 KGHSH, CDR2 LQKENI. CDR3 length: 17 residues. The CDR3 is CASSPEGQPSLGNTIYF. CDR3 DNA sequence: TGTGCCAGCTCACCAGAGGGACAGCCCTCTTTAGGAAACACCATATATTTT.

V gene TRBV5-6 combines with J gene TRBJ2-1, with a weak D call TRBD2 (6 bases). This CDR3 has 15 amino acids. Germline CDR1 is SGHDT and CDR2 is YYEEEE. V lost 3 bases and J 2 bases, leaving 12 bases between the germline ends. CDR3 loop: CASSYGTSTYNEQFF. CDR3 sequence (DNA): TGTGCCAGCAGCTATGGGACTTCCACCTACAATGAGCAGTTCTTC.